A selection of T cell receptor beta chains follows, all from one sample in a study of cytomegalovirus exposure and HLA in healthy donors. Sequenced by immunoSEQ multiplex PCR; TCRdb stores in-frame clones only, minus some. The sample yields 210,000 or so clones, roughly 88% seen once. The sample was PBMCs. The source is a boy aged 2 to 9 in good health and CMV-seronegative. The CDR3 runs from the conserved cysteine through the conserved F or W. Each record gives: clone size, V gene, D gene, J gene, CDR3 protein, CDR3 DNA. The D gene is left open where the match is weak. Clone size, where shown, is once, few, many, or a class for clones that have expanded.

clone size: .; V gene: TRBV7-8; D gene: .; J gene: TRBJ1-2; CDR3 protein: CASSSSGTRYGYTF; CDR3 DNA: TGTGCCAGCAGCTCATCCGGGACACGTTATGGCTACACCTTC
clone size: .; V gene: TRBV5-6; D gene: TRBD2; J gene: TRBJ2-2; CDR3 protein: CASSLGTSGYTGELFF; CDR3 DNA: TGTGCCAGCAGCTTGGGGACTAGCGGGTACACCGGGGAGCTGTTTTTT
clone size: .; V gene: TRBV2; D gene: TRBD2; J gene: TRBJ2-7; CDR3 protein: CARRGIDSGGAVHEQYF; CDR3 DNA: TGTGCCCGACGTGGAATTGATAGCGGGGGGGCCGTCCACGAGCAGTACTTC
clone size: .; V gene: TRBV15; D gene: TRBD1; J gene: TRBJ1-5; CDR3 protein: CATSLDRAQPQHF; CDR3 DNA: TGTGCCACCAGCTTGGACAGGGCCCAGCCCCAGCATTTT
clone size: .; V gene: TRBV30; D gene: TRBD1; J gene: TRBJ2-5; CDR3 protein: CAWRTGETQYF; CDR3 DNA: TGTGCCTGGAGGACAGGGGAGACCCAGTACTTC
clone size: .; V gene: TRBV6-5; D gene: TRBD2; J gene: TRBJ2-7; CDR3 protein: CASSYRSGNYEQYF; CDR3 DNA: TGTGCCAGCAGTTACCGTAGCGGGAACTACGAGCAGTACTTC
clone size: .; V gene: TRBV15; D gene: .; J gene: TRBJ2-7; CDR3 protein: CATSRDPEGGRNEQYF; CDR3 DNA: TGTGCCACCAGCAGAGATCCCGAGGGGGGGAGGAACGAGCAGTACTTC
clone size: once; V gene: TRBV7-9; D gene: TRBD1; J gene: TRBJ2-7; CDR3 protein: CASSLGRQGSYEQYF; CDR3 DNA: TGTGCCAGCAGCTTAGGACGACAGGGATCCTACGAGCAGTACTTC
clone size: few; V gene: TRBV5-1; D gene: TRBD1; J gene: TRBJ1-6; CDR3 protein: CASSLGPTGDNSPLHF; CDR3 DNA: TGCGCCAGCAGCTTGGGACCTACAGGGGATAATTCACCCCTCCACTTT
clone size: .; V gene: TRBV30; D gene: TRBD1; J gene: TRBJ2-7; CDR3 protein: CAWKGSTGFGYEQYF; CDR3 DNA: TGTGCCTGGAAGGGATCGACAGGGTTCGGCTACGAGCAGTACTTC
clone size: .; V gene: TRBV27; D gene: TRBD2; J gene: TRBJ2-7; CDR3 protein: CASITSGHSYEQYF; CDR3 DNA: TGTGCCAGCATCACTAGCGGACATTCCTACGAGCAGTACTTC
clone size: .; V gene: TRBV7-3; D gene: .; J gene: TRBJ2-3; CDR3 protein: CASSLKSADTQYF; CDR3 DNA: TGTGCCAGCAGCTTAAAGTCAGCAGATACGCAGTATTTT
clone size: .; V gene: TRBV7-9; D gene: TRBD1; J gene: TRBJ2-7; CDR3 protein: CSSSFFRGQSPYEQYF; CDR3 DNA: TGTTCCAGCAGCTTTTTCAGGGGGCAGTCTCCCTACGAGCAGTACTTC
clone size: .; V gene: TRBV7-3; D gene: TRBD2; J gene: TRBJ2-1; CDR3 protein: CASSPPGLAYNEQFF; CDR3 DNA: TGTGCCAGCAGCCCCCCGGGACTAGCCTACAATGAGCAGTTCTTC
clone size: .; V gene: TRBV11-3; D gene: .; J gene: TRBJ2-4; CDR3 protein: CASSLGGVGKNIQYF; CDR3 DNA: TGTGCCAGCAGCTTAGGCGGGGTAGGCAAAAACATTCAGTACTTC
clone size: .; V gene: TRBV6-1; D gene: TRBD1; J gene: TRBJ1-5; CDR3 protein: CASSEVSTGGSQPQHF; CDR3 DNA: TGTGCCAGCAGTGAAGTATCCACAGGGGGTAGTCAGCCCCAGCATTTT
clone size: once; V gene: TRBV7-9; D gene: .; J gene: TRBJ2-7; CDR3 protein: CASSLQGYEQYF; CDR3 DNA: TGTGCCAGCAGTCTCCAGGGCTACGAGCAGTACTTC
clone size: .; V gene: TRBV19; D gene: .; J gene: TRBJ1-1; CDR3 protein: CASSIYNGGTEAFF; CDR3 DNA: TGTGCCAGTAGTATATATAACGGCGGGACTGAAGCTTTCTTT
clone size: .; V gene: TRBV6-5; D gene: TRBD2; J gene: TRBJ2-1; CDR3 protein: CACSGRAHNEQFF; CDR3 DNA: TGTGCCTGCAGCGGGAGGGCTCACAATGAGCAGTTCTTC
clone size: few; V gene: TRBV5-1; D gene: .; J gene: TRBJ2-3; CDR3 protein: CAASATGTLTDTQYF; CDR3 DNA: TGCGCCGCCTCAGCAACTGGGACTCTCACAGATACGCAGTATTTT
clone size: .; V gene: TRBV6-1; D gene: .; J gene: TRBJ1-2; CDR3 protein: CASSEGSGWGNGYTF; CDR3 DNA: TGTGCCAGCAGTGAAGGCAGCGGGTGGGGTAATGGCTACACCTTC
clone size: .; V gene: TRBV12-5; D gene: .; J gene: TRBJ1-1; CDR3 protein: CASAVNTEAFF; CDR3 DNA: TGTGCTAGTGCCGTTAACACTGAAGCTTTCTTT
clone size: .; V gene: TRBV6-5; D gene: .; J gene: TRBJ2-7; CDR3 protein: CASTPDSSYEQYF; CDR3 DNA: TGTGCCAGCACCCCGGACAGCTCCTACGAGCAGTACTTC
clone size: .; V gene: TRBV6-4; D gene: TRBD1; J gene: TRBJ2-1; CDR3 protein: CASSEGTGIQFF; CDR3 DNA: TGTGCCAGCAGTGAAGGGACAGGGATACAGTTCTTC
clone size: .; V gene: TRBV2; D gene: .; J gene: TRBJ2-7; CDR3 protein: CASSIGTPYF; CDR3 DNA: TGTGCCAGCAGTATCGGGACACCGTACTTC
clone size: .; V gene: TRBV11-2; D gene: .; J gene: TRBJ1-6; CDR3 protein: CASSSGGSPLHF; CDR3 DNA: TGTGCCAGCAGCTCGGGGGGTTCACCCCTCCACTTT